These T cell receptor beta chains were read from a single sample in a study of T cells in tuberculosis. Clones were sequenced by immunoSEQ multiplex PCR, and TCRdb holds only the in-frame ones, with some missing. This table has about 41,000 clones, 95% appearing once. Sequenced: PBMCs. All receptors come from a donor under 30 with latent tuberculosis or without tuberculosis infection. Both conserved end residues are part of each CDR3. A D gene is named only where the DNA matches it firmly. Some rows mark clone size as missing; the rest say once, few, many or name a class of expanded clone.

d_gene	abundance	j_gene	v_gene	CDR3aa	CDR3nt
TRBD2	.	TRBJ2-3	TRBV28	CASSVSGVTSTDTQYF	TGTGCCAGCAGTGTTAGCGGGGTAACTAGCACAGATACGCAGTATTTT
.	.	TRBJ1-1	TRBV6-1	CASRGGYTEAFF	TGTGCCAGCAGGGGGGGATACACTGAAGCTTTCTTT
.	.	TRBJ1-5	TRBV10-1	CASSESTQHF	TGCGCCAGCAGTGAGTCCACCCAGCATTTT
.	once	TRBJ1-1	TRBV19	CASRARTLMNTEAFF	TGTGCCAGTAGGGCTAGGACACTCATGAACACTGAAGCTTTCTTT
.	.	TRBJ2-5	TRBV6-1	CASRARQTRQETQYF	TGTGCCAGCAGGGCTCGACAGACCCGACAAGAGACCCAGTACTTC
TRBD1	.	TRBJ1-5	TRBV25-1	CASSEGQGDSNQPQHF	TGTGCCAGCAGTGAGGGACAGGGGGACAGCAATCAGCCCCAGCATTTT
TRBD2	.	TRBJ2-5	TRBV4-3	CASSQDRGVETQYF	TGCGCCAGCAGCCAAGACCGGGGGGTAGAGACCCAGTACTTC
.	.	TRBJ2-1	TRBV7-6	CASSLGWVLAYNEQFF	TGTGCCAGCAGCTTGGGTTGGGTACTAGCCTACAATGAGCAGTTCTTC
.	.	TRBJ2-7	TRBV11-2	CASSSDSQGTYYEQYF	TGTGCCAGCAGCTCGGATTCACAGGGCACCTACTACGAGCAGTACTTC
TRBD1	.	TRBJ1-6	TRBV7-6	CASSSDRGSHSPLHF	TGTGCCAGCAGCTCCGACAGGGGTTCTCATTCACCCCTCCACTTT
.	once	TRBJ2-7	TRBV7-6	CASSLDTGSYEQYF	TGTGCCAGCAGCCTGGACACAGGATCGTACGAGCAGTACTTC
TRBD1	.	TRBJ1-3	TRBV5-1	CASSLGAGGPISGNTIYF	TGCGCCAGCAGCTTGGGGGCAGGGGGCCCTATCTCTGGAAACACCATATATTTT
TRBD1	.	TRBJ1-5	TRBV6-5	CASSTGGKNQPQHF	TGTGCCAGCAGTACAGGGGGGAAAAATCAGCCCCAGCATTTT
TRBD1	.	TRBJ2-1	TRBV5-1	CASSSRTGGNNEQFF	TGCGCCAGCAGCTCCAGGACAGGGGGTAATAATGAGCAGTTCTTC
TRBD1	once	TRBJ2-3	TRBV11-2	CASSWGQRSTDTQYF	TGTGCCAGCAGCTGGGGACAGAGGAGCACAGATACGCAGTATTTT
.	.	TRBJ1-5	TRBV15	CATSRSDLRGNQPQHF	TGTGCCACCAGCAGATCGGATCTCAGGGGTAATCAGCCCCAGCATTTT
TRBD1	.	TRBJ1-2	TRBV6-5	CASSYGDRGYTF	TGTGCCAGCAGTTACGGGGACAGGGGCTACACCTTC
TRBD2	.	TRBJ2-5	TRBV7-2	CASSRRGGQETQYF	TGTGCCAGCAGCCGCCGGGGGGGGCAAGAGACCCAGTACTTC
.	.	TRBJ1-1	TRBV6-1	CASSDRTLMNTEAFF	TGTGCCAGCAGTGACCGGACACTTATGAACACTGAAGCTTTCTTT
.	.	TRBJ1-1	TRBV28	CASSLGGAVGDTEAFF	TGTGCCAGCAGTTTGGGGGGTGCCGTGGGGGACACTGAAGCTTTCTTT
TRBD2	.	TRBJ2-3	TRBV11-2	CASSLGIAGGRGDTQYF	TGTGCCAGCAGCTTAGGGATAGCGGGGGGGCGAGGAGATACGCAGTATTTT
TRBD1	.	TRBJ2-1	TRBV5-1	CASSLGTGTGLFF	TGCGCCAGCAGCTTGGGGACCGGGACAGGGTTGTTCTTC
TRBD1	.	TRBJ2-2	TRBV5-1	CASSLTHRGDFPGELFF	TGCGCCAGCAGCTTAACCCACAGGGGGGACTTCCCCGGGGAGCTGTTTTTT
TRBD2	.	TRBJ2-3	TRBV10-1	CASSGTSGGTDTQYF	TGCGCCAGCAGTGGGACTAGCGGGGGGACAGATACGCAGTATTTT
TRBD2	.	TRBJ2-3	TRBV7-9	CATALAGTTDTQYF	TGTGCCACCGCACTAGCGGGGACGACAGATACGCAGTATTTT
.	.	TRBJ2-3	TRBV10-2	CASSDGGRDTQYF	TGCGCCAGCAGTGATGGAGGGAGGGATACGCAGTATTTT
.	.	TRBJ1-2	TRBV14	CASSEGGRIYGYTF	TGTGCCAGCAGCGAGGGAGGGAGAATCTATGGCTACACCTTC
.	.	TRBJ1-5	TRBV28	CASSLWQVSNQPQHF	TGTGCCAGCAGTTTGTGGCAGGTTAGCAATCAGCCCCAGCATTTT
TRBD1	.	TRBJ1-5	TRBV28	CASRYQTGGRGQPQHF	TGTGCCAGCAGGTACCAGACAGGGGGCCGTGGTCAGCCCCAGCATTTT
TRBD1	.	TRBJ2-3	TRBV27	CASSLQDRGTDTQYF	TGTGCCAGCAGCCTCCAGGACAGGGGCACAGATACGCAGTATTTT
.	.	TRBJ1-2	TRBV2	CASSPTAGGITYGYTF	TGTGCCAGCAGCCCCACGGCGGGGGGAATAACCTATGGCTACACCTTC
TRBD1	.	TRBJ1-2	TRBV9	CASSLPGQGIYGYTF	TGTGCCAGCAGCTTACCGGGACAGGGGATCTATGGCTACACCTTC
.	.	TRBJ2-3	TRBV6-6	CASSRQAKRGTDTQYF	TGTGCCAGCAGTAGACAGGCCAAGAGGGGCACAGATACGCAGTATTTT
TRBD1	.	TRBJ1-2	TRBV18	CASSPLSFGQGSAHGYTF	TGTGCCAGCTCACCACTTTCTTTCGGACAGGGATCGGCTCATGGCTACACCTTC
TRBD1	once	TRBJ1-5	TRBV4-1	CASSQEGTGSNQPQHF	TGCGCCAGCAGCCAAGAGGGGACAGGATCCAATCAGCCCCAGCATTTT
TRBD1	.	TRBJ1-6	TRBV2	CASNGQGAYNSPLHF	TGTGCCAGCAACGGACAGGGGGCCTATAATTCACCCCTCCACTTT
TRBD2	.	TRBJ2-3	TRBV27	CASSPWTSGYTDTQYF	TGTGCCAGCAGTCCGTGGACTAGCGGCTACACAGATACGCAGTATTTT
TRBD1	.	TRBJ1-6	TRBV11-2	CASKRQRTGRSYNSPLHF	TGTGCCAGCAAACGCCAAAGGACAGGGAGGTCCTATAATTCACCCCTCCACTTT
TRBD1	.	TRBJ1-1	TRBV11-2	CASSLDGTGIITEAFF	TGTGCCAGCAGCTTAGATGGGACAGGGATCATCACTGAAGCTTTCTTT
.	.	TRBJ2-7	TRBV2	CASRTDPYEQYF	TGTGCCAGCAGGACAGATCCCTACGAGCAGTACTTC
.	.	TRBJ2-3	TRBV11-3	CASSLGRGDTQYF	TGTGCCAGCAGCTTAGGGAGGGGAGATACGCAGTATTTT
TRBD2	.	TRBJ2-3	TRBV6-4	CASSDLAGGSTDTQYF	TGTGCCAGCAGTGACTTAGCGGGGGGGAGCACAGATACGCAGTATTTT
TRBD2	.	TRBJ2-3	TRBV6-8	CASSATSGGAPDTQYF	TGTGCCAGCAGTGCGACTAGCGGGGGGGCCCCAGATACGCAGTATTTT
.	once	TRBJ1-1	TRBV28	CASSFARVNTEAFF	TGTGCCAGCAGTTTCGCCAGGGTGAACACTGAAGCTTTCTTT
.	.	TRBJ1-1	TRBV6-5	CATRTSGGWAFF	TGTGCCACCAGGACATCGGGGGGGTGGGCTTTCTTT